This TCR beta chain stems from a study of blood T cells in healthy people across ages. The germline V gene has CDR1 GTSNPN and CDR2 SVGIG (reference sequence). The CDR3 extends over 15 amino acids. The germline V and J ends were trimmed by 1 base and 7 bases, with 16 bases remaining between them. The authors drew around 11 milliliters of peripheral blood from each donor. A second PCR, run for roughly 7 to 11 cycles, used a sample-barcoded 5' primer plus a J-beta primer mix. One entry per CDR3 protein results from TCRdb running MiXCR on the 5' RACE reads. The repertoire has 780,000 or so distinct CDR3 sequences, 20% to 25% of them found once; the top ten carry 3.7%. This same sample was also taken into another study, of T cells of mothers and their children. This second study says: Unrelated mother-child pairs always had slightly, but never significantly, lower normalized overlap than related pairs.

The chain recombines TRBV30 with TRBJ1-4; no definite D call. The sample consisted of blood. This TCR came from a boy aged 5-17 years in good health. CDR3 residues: CAWSGNGDLGEKLFF. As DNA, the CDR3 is TGTGCCTGGAGTGGAAATGGGGATTTAGGTGAAAAACTGTTTTTT.